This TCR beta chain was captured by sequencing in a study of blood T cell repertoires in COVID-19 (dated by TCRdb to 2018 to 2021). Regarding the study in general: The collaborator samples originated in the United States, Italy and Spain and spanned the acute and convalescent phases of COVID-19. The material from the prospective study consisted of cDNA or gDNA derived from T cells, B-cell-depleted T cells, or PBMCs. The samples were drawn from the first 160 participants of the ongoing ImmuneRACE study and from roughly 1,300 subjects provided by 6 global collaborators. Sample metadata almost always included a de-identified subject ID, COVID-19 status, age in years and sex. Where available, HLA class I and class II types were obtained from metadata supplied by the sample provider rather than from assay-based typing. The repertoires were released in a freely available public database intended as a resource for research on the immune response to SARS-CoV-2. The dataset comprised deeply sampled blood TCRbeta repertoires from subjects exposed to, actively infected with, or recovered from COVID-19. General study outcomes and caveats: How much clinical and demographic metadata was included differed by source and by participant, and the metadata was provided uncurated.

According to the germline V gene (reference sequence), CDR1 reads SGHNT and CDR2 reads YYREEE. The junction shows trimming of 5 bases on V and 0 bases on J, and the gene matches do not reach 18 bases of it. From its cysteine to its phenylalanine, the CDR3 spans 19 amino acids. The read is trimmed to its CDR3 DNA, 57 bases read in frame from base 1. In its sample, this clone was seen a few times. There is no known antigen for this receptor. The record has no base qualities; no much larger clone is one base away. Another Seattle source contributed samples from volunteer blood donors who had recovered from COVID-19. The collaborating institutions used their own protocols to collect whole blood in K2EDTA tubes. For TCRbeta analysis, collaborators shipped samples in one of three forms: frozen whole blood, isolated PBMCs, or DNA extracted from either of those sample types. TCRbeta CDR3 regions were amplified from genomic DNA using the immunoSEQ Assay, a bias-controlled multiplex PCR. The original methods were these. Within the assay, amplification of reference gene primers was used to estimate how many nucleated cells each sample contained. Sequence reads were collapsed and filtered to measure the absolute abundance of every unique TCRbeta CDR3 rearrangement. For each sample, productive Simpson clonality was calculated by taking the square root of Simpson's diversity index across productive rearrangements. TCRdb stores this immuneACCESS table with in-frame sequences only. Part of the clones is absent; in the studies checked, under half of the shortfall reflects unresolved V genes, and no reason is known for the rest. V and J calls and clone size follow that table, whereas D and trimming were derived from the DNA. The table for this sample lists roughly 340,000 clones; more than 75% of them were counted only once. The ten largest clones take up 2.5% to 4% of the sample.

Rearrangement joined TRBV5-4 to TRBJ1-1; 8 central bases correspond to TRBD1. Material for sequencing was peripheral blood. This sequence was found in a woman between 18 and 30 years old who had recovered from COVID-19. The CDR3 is CASSFGQGSPDLMNTEAFF. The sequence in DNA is TGTGCCAGCAGTTTTGGACAGGGATCACCTGACCTCATGAACACTGAAGCTTTCTTT.